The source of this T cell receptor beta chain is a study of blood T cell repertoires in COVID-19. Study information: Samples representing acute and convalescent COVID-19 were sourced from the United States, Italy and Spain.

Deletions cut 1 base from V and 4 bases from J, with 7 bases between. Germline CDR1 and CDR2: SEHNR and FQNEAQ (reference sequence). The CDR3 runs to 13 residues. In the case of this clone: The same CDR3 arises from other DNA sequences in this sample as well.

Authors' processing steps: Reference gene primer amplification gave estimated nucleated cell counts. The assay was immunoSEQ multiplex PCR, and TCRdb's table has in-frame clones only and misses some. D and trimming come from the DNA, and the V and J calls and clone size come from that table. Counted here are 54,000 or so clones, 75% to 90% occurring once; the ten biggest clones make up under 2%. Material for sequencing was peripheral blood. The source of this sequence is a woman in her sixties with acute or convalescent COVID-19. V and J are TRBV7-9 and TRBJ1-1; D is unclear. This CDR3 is CASSLEGGTEAFF. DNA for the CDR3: TGTGCCAGCAGCTTAGAAGGAGGCACTGAAGCTTTCTTT.